Following are 9 T cell receptor beta chains from one sample sequenced in a study of blood T cell repertoires in COVID-19. Produced via immunoSEQ multiplex PCR; TCRdb's table is partial and in-frame only. The table includes 150,000 to 200,000 clones, about 86% detected once. Sequenced sample: peripheral blood. The receptors derive from a woman in her 30s with active or convalescent COVID-19.

The gene calls are TRBV19 and TRBJ1-2; TRBD1 agrees at 9 bases. CDR3 size: 15 residues. Germline CDR1 is LNHDA and CDR2 is SQIVND (reference sequence). The ends lost 7 bases at V and 3 bases at J; junction bases unmatched: 9. This chain's CDR3 is CASTPWDRVDYGYTF. The CDR3 DNA follows: TGTGCCAGTACTCCTTGGGACAGGGTCGACTATGGCTACACCTTC.

J is TRBJ1-5 and V is TRBV5-1; weak D call: TRBD1 (6 bases). Trimming took off 1 base at V and 7 bases at J, with 9 bases between the two ends. The length of the CDR3 is 13 residues. Germline values: CDR1 SGHRS, CDR2 YFSETQ. The DNA for the CDR3 is TGCGCCAGCAGCTTGACAGGGCGCCAGCCCCAGCATTTT. It encodes CASSLTGRQPQHF.

This chain uses TRBV24-1 with TRBJ2-5; D perhaps matches TRBD2 (6 bases). The CDR3 is 15 amino acids. Germline V gene sequence: CDR1 KGHDR, CDR2 SFDVKD. The V gene lost 5 bases and the J gene lost 4 bases, with 16 bases spanning the gap. CDR3 region: CATSVGGEEGETQYF. In DNA form, the CDR3 reads TGTGCCACCAGTGTCGGGGGAGAAGAAGGAGAGACCCAGTACTTC.

The V and J genes are TRBV2 and TRBJ2-2; D perhaps matches TRBD2 (7 bases). The germline V gene encodes CDR1 SNHLY and CDR2 FYNNEI. V lost 7 bases to trimming and J lost 4 bases, with 22 bases between them. The CDR3 loop spans 17 amino acids. Written as DNA, the CDR3 is TGTGCCAGCACCAGACTGGTGGGGGGGGCGAGCACCGGGGAGCTGTTTTTT. Translating gives CASTRLVGGASTGELFF.

The chain is built from TRBV5-5 and TRBJ1-2, with D tentatively TRBD1 (6 bases). The germline V and J ends were trimmed by 1 base and 6 bases, with 10 bases remaining between them. The CDR3 contains 13 residues. Germline V gives CDR1 SGHKS, CDR2 YYEKEE (reference sequence). The CDR3 nucleotides are TGTGCCAGCAGCTTGACAGGGATTGATGGCTACACCTTC. Translation gives CASSLTGIDGYTF.

This clone appeared once. The V call is TRBV14, the J call TRBJ2-7; 11 bases are a match to TRBD2. J gave up 0 bases and V 1 base, and 11 bases lay outside the gene matches. Germline values: CDR1 SGHDN, CDR2 FVKESK. This CDR3 has 19 residues. The CDR3 spells CASSQGVSGRAVPSYEQYF. CDR3 DNA sequence: TGTGCCAGCAGCCAAGGGGTTAGCGGGAGGGCGGTCCCCTCCTACGAGCAGTACTTC.

The chain links TRBV12-3 or TRBV12-4 to TRBJ2-3; D is perhaps TRBD2 (5 bases). With 7 bases removed from V and 3 bases from J, the gap between germline ends came to 8 bases. The CDR3 extends over 12 amino acids. CDR3 nucleotides: TGTGCCAGCACCCTAGCTACAGATACGCAGTATTTT. The encoded protein is CASTLATDTQYF.

This sequence joins TRBV5-1 and TRBJ2-5; weak D call: TRBD2 (7 bases). CDR1 is SGHRS, CDR2 YFSETQ, per germline. The V and J ends lost 4 bases and 3 bases respectively, with 16 bases between them. This CDR3 comprises 15 residues. CDR3: CASSPTTGGKETQYF. The CDR3 DNA reads TGCGCCAGCAGCCCCACCACGGGGGGCAAAGAGACCCAGTACTTC.

This chain links TRBV6-6 with TRBJ1-5; D may be TRBD1 (6 bases). The CDR3 extends over 13 amino acids. Germline V gives CDR1 MNHNY, CDR2 SVGAGI (reference sequence). The ends were cut back, 8 bases at V and 4 bases at J, with 12 bases in the middle. CDR3: CASVRGANQPQHF. CDR3 DNA sequence: TGTGCCAGCGTCAGGGGCGCGAATCAGCCCCAGCATTTT.